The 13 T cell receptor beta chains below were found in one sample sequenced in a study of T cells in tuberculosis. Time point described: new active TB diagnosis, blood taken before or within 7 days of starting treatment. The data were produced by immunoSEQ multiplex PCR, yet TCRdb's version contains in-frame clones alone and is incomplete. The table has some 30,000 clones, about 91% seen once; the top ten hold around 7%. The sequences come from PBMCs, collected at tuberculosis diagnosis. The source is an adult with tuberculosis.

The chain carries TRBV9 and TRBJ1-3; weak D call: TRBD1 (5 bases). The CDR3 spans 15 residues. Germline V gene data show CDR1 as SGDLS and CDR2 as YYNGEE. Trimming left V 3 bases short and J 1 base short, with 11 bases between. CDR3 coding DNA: TGTGCCAGCAGCGCCGGGGGAGGATCTGGAAACACCATATATTTT. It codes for CASSAGGGSGNTIYF.

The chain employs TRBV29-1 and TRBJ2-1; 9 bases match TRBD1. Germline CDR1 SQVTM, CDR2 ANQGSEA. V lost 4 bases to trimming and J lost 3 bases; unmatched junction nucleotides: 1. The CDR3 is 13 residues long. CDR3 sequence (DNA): TGCAGCGTTGCGACAGGGGGCTACAATGAGCAGTTCTTC. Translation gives CSVATGGYNEQFF.

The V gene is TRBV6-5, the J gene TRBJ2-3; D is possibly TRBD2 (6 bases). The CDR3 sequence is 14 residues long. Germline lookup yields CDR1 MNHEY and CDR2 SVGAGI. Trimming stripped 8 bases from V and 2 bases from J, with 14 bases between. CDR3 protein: CASGNGGYTDTQYF. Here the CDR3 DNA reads TGTGCCAGCGGAAACGGGGGATACACAGATACGCAGTATTTT.

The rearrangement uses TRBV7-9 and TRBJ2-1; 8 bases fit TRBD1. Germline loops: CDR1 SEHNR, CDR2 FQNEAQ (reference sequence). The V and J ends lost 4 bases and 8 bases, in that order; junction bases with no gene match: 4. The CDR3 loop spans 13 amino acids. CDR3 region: CASSSGQVHEQFF. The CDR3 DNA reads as TGTGCCAGCAGCTCGGGACAGGTCCATGAGCAGTTCTTC.

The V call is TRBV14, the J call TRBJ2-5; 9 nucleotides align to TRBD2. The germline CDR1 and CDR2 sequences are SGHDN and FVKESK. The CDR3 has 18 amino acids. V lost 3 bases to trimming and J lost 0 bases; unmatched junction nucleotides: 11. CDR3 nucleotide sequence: TGTGCCAGCAGCCAGGACTGGTCGGCGGGGGGGTACCAAGAGACCCAGTACTTC. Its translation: CASSQDWSAGGYQETQYF. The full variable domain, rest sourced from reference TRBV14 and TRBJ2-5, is EAGVTQFPSHSVIEKGQTVTLRCDPISGHDNLYWYRRVMGKEIKFLLHFVKESKQDESGMPNNRFLAERTGGTYSTLKVQPAELEDSGVYFCASSQDWSAGGYQETQYFGPGTRLLVL.

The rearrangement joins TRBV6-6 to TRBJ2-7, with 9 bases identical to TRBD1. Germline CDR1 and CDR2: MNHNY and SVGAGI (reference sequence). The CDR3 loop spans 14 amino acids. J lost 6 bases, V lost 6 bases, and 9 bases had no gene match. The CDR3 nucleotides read TGTGCCAGCAGCTCCGGGACAGGGCACATCGAGCAGTACTTC. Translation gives CASSSGTGHIEQYF.

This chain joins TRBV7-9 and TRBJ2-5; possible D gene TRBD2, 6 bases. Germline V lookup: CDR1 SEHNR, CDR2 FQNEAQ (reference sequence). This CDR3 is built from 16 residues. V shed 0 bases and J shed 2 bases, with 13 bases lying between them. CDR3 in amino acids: CASSLALLAGQETQYF. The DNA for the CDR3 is TGTGCCAGCAGCTTAGCGCTTTTGGCGGGACAAGAGACCCAGTACTTC.

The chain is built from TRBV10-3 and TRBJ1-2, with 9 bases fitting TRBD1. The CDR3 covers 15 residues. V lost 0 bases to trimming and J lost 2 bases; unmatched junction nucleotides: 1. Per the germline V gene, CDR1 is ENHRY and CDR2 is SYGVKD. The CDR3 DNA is TGTGCCATCAGTGAGTCTGGGACAGGGAACTATGGCTACACCTTC. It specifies CAISESGTGNYGYTF.

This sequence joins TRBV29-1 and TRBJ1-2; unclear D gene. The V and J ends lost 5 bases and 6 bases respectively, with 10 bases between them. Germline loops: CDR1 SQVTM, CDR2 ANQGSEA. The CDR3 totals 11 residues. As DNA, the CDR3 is TGCAGCGTTAAATTAGCGGATGGCTACACCTTC. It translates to CSVKLADGYTF.

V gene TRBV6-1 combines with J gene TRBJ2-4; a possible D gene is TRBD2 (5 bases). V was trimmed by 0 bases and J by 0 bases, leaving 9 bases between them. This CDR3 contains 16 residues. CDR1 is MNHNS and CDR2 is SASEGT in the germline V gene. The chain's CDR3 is CASSEAPEGAKNIQYF. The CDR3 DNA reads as TGTGCCAGCAGTGAAGCCCCCGAGGGAGCCAAAAACATTCAGTACTTC.

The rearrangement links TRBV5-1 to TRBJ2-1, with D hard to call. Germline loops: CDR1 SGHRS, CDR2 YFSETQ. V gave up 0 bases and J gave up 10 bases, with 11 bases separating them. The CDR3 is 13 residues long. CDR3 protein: CASSLDIKREQFF. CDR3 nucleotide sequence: TGCGCCAGCAGCTTGGATATTAAACGGGAGCAGTTCTTC. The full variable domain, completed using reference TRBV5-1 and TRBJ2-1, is KAGVTQTPRYLIKTRGQQVTLSCSPISGHRSVSWYQQTPGQGLQFLFEYFSETQRNKGNFPGRFSGRQFSNSRSEMNVSTLELGDSALYLCASSLDIKREQFFGPGTRLTVL.

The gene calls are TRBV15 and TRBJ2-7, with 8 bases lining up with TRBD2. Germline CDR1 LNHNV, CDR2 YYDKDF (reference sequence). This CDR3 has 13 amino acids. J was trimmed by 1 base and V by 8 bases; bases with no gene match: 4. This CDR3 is CATGRGGSYEQYF. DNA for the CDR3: TGTGCCACCGGTCGGGGGGGGTCCTACGAGCAGTACTTC.

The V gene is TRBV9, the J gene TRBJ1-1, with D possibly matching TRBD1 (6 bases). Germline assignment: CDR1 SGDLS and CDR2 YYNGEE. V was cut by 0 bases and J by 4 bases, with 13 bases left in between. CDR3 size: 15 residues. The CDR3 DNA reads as TGTGCCAGCAGCGTAGTTCCCGGGGGGGCCACTGAAGCTTTCTTT. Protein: CASSVVPGGATEAFF. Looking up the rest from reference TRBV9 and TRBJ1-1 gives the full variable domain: DSGVTQTPKHLITATGQRVTLRCSPRSGDLSVYWYQQSLDQGLQFLIQYYNGEERAKGNILERFSAQQFPDLHSELNLSSLELGDSALYFCASSVVPGGATEAFFGQGTRLTVV.